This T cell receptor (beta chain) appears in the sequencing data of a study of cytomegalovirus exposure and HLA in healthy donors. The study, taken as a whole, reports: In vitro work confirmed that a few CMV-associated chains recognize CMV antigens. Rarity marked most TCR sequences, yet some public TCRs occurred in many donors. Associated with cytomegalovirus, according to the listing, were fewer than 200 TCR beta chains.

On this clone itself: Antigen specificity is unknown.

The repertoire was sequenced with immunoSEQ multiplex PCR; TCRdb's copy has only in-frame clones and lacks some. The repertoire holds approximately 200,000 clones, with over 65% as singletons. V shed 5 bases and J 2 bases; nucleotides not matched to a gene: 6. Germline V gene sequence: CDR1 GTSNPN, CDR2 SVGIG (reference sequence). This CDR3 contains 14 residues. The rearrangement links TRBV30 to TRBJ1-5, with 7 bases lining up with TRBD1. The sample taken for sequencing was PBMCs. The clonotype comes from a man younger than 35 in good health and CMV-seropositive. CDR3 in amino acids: CAWAPGGGNQPQHF. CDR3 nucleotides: TGTGCCTGGGCCCCAGGGGGAGGCAATCAGCCCCAGCATTTT.